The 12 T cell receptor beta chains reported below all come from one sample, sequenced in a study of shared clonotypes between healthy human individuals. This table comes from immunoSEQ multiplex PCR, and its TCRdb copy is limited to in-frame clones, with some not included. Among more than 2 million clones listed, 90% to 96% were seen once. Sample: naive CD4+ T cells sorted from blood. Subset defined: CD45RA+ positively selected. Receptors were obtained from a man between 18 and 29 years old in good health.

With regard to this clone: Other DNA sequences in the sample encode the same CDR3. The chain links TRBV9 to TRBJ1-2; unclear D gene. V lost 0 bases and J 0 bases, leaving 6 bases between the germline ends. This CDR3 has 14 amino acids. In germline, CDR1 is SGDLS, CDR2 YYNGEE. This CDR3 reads CASSVEPANYGYTF. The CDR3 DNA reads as TGTGCCAGCAGCGTAGAGCCAGCTAACTATGGCTACACCTTC.

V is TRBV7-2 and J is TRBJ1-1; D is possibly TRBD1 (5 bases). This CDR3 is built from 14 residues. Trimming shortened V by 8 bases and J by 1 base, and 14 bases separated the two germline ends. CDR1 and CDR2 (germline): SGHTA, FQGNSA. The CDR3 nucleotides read TGTGCCAGCTCAAACGGGGGATGGAACACTGAAGCTTTCTTT. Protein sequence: CASSNGGWNTEAFF.

The CDR3 nucleotides are TGTGCCAGCAGTGAAGTCACAGGGGGGAAGCCCCAGCATTTT. Encoded protein: CASSEVTGGKPQHF. The chain couples TRBV6-1 to TRBJ1-5; TRBD1 matches 8 bases. The CDR3 runs to 14 residues. J was trimmed by 8 bases and V by 1 base; bases with no gene match: 4. CDR1 is MNHNS, CDR2 SASEGT, per germline.

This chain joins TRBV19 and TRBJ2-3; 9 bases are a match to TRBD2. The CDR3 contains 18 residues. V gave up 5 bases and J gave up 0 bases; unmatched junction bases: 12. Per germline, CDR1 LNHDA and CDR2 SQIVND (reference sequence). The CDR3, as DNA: TGTGCCAGTAGTCGGCGGGGTGCTAGCGGGACAAGCACAGATACGCAGTATTTT. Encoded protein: CASSRRGASGTSTDTQYF. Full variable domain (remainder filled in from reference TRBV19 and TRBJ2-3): DGGITQSPKYLFRKEGQNVTLSCEQNLNHDAMYWYRQDPGQGLRLIYYSQIVNDFQKGDIAEGYSVSREKKESFPLTVTSAQKNPTAFYLCASSRRGASGTSTDTQYFGPGTRLTVL.

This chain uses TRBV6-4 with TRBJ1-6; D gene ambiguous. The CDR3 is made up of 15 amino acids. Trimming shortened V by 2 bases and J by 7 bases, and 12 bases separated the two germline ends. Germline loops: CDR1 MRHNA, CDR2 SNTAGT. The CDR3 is CASSDRPLGNSPLHF. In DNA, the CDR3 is TGTGCCAGCAGTGACCGACCCCTCGGAAATTCACCCCTCCACTTT.

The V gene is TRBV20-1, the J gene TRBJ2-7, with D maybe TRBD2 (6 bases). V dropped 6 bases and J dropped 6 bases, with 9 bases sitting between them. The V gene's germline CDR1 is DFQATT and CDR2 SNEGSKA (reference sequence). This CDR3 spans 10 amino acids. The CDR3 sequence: CSASGVEQYF. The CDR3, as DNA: TGCAGTGCCTCGGGGGTCGAGCAGTACTTC.

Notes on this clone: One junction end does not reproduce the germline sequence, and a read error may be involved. Here the CDR3 reads CAISGPPPARF. In nucleotides, the CDR3 is TGTGCCATCAGTGGGCCCCCACCCGCAAGATTC. The chain joins TRBV10-3 to TRBJ2-7; D gene unclear. Germline CDR1 ENHRY, CDR2 SYGVKD. This CDR3 spans 11 amino acids.

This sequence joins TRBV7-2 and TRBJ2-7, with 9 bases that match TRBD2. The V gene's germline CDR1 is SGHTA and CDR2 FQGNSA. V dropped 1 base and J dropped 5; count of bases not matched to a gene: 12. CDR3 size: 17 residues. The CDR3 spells CASSLGFSGSLSDEQYF. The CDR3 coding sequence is TGTGCCAGCAGCTTAGGTTTTAGCGGGAGTTTGTCTGACGAGCAGTACTTC.

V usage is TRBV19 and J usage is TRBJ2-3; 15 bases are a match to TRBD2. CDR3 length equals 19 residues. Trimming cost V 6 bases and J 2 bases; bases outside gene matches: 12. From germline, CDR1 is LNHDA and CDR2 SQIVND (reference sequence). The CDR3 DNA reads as TGTGCCAGTAGCCGGGGACTAGCGGGAGGCAAGGGGCTCACAGATACGCAGTATTTT. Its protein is CASSRGLAGGKGLTDTQYF.

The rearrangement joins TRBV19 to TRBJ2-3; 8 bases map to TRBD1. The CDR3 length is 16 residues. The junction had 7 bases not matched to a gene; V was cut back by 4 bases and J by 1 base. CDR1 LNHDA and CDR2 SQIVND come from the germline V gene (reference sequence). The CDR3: CASSRTGTKGTDTQYF. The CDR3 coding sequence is TGTGCCAGTAGTAGGACAGGGACCAAAGGCACAGATACGCAGTATTTT.

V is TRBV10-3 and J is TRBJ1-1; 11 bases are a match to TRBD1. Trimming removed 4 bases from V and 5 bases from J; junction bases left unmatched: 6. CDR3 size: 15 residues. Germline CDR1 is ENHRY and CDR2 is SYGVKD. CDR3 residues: CAISAPGQGGTEAFF. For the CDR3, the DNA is TGTGCCATCAGTGCGCCGGGACAGGGGGGTACTGAAGCTTTCTTT.

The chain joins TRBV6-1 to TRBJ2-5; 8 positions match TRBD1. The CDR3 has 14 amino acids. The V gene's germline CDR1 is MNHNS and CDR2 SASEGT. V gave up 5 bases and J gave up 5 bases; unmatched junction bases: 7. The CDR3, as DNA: TGTGCCAGCAGTCCAGGGGGCCTAGGGGAGACCCAGTACTTC. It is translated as CASSPGGLGETQYF.